This is a list of T cell receptor beta chains from one sample in a study of CD8+CD57+ T cells in acquired aplastic anemia. TCRdb re-derived calls from the reads in MiXCR, one entry per CDR3 protein. The data show roughly 200,000 distinct CDR3 sequences, roughly 63% seen once. Material: sorted CD4+, CD8+, or CD8+CD57+ T cells (not recorded which) from PBMCs. The receptors originated from a human donor with aplastic anemia. CDR3s include the opening cysteine and the closing phenylalanine or tryptophan. The order of the fields is J gene, V gene, clone size, D gene, CDR3 DNA, CDR3 protein. The D gene is left open where the match is weak. Rows may omit the clone size; those that give it use once, few, many or a size class.

TRBJ2-7,TRBV29-1,.,.,TGCAGCGTTGAAGTGTATAGGGGGGGGGGAGAGCAGTACTTC,CSVEVYRGGGEQYF
TRBJ1-6,TRBV5-1,.,.,TGCGCCAGCAGCTTGGCCATGAGCCTTAATTCACCCCTCCACTTT,CASSLAMSLNSPLHF
TRBJ2-7,TRBV7-6,many,TRBD2,TGTGCCAGCAGCTCCCCTAGCGGGGGCCCCCGCTCCTACGAGCAGTACTTC,CASSSPSGGPRSYEQYF
TRBJ2-5,TRBV7-9,once,.,TGCGCCAGCAGCCAAGGTCTAGAAGGGCATCAGCCCCAGTACTTC,CASSQGLEGHQPQYF
TRBJ2-3,TRBV20-1,few,TRBD2,TGCAGTGCTAGACGGGCGGGGGGTCCAGATACGCAGTATTTT,CSARRAGGPDTQYF
TRBJ2-7,TRBV3-1,.,TRBD2,TGTGCCAGCAGCCATCCGGGACTAGACTTGCAGTACTTC,CASSHPGLDLQYF
TRBJ2-1,TRBV29-1,.,.,TGCAGCGTTGGCGGGGTCGGGGAGTGGGATGAGCAGTTCTTC,CSVGGVGEWDEQFF
TRBJ1-5,TRBV4-1,.,.,TGCGCCAGCAGCCGACAGAGGGGTGAGCCCCAGCATTTT,CASSRQRGEPQHF
TRBJ2-7,TRBV20-1,.,TRBD2,TGCAGTGCTCGGAGCGGGGGGTTCATATACGAGCAGTACTTC,CSARSGGFIYEQYF
TRBJ1-5,TRBV20-1,.,.,TGCAGTGCTAGCGTTGGTCGGCTCAATCAGCCCCAGCATTTT,CSASVGRLNQPQHF
TRBJ2-7,TRBV13,.,.,TGTGCCAGCAGCCTCGAGGACCGTAGGGAGCAGTACTTC,CASSLEDRREQYF
TRBJ1-3,TRBV18,.,.,TGTGCCAGCTCACCACAAGACAGGCGGACAGGAAACACCATATATTTT,CASSPQDRRTGNTIYF
TRBJ1-4,TRBV7-9,many,.,TGTGCCAGCAGTTCCAGGGATCCAACTAATGAAAAACTGTTTTTT,CASSSRDPTNEKLFF
TRBJ1-5,TRBV19,.,TRBD1,TGTGCCAGTAGTCCCAAGGGGACAGGGAGTCAGCCCCAGCATTTT,CASSPKGTGSQPQHF
TRBJ1-2,TRBV6-6,many,TRBD1,TGTGCCAGCAGTTCAACAGGGGCGGATGGCTACACCTTC,CASSSTGADGYTF
TRBJ2-1,TRBV5-1,many,.,TGCGCCAGCAGCATGGACCACCTGGGGACCTCCTACAATGAGCAGTTCTTC,CASSMDHLGTSYNEQFF
TRBJ1-2,TRBV7-8,once,.,TGTGCCAGCAGCGAGGACATTAACTCTGGGGGGACCAACTATGGCTACACCTTC,CASSEDINSGGTNYGYTF
TRBJ2-3,TRBV7-2,.,.,TGTGCCAGCAGCCGTCCCCTGGACGGGGAGGTTGCAGATACGCAGTATTTT,CASSRPLDGEVADTQYF
TRBJ2-7,TRBV7-6,.,TRBD2,TGTGCCAGCAGCTTATTGGGACTAGCGTACGAGCAGTACTTC,CASSLLGLAYEQYF
TRBJ2-7,TRBV2,.,.,TGTGCCAGCAGTTTGTTGGGGGAAGCGCACGAGCAGTACTTC,CASSLLGEAHEQYF
TRBJ1-4,TRBV2,few,.,TGTGCCATCAGTGGAGTTTATGGTGAAAAACTGTTTTTT,CAISGVYGEKLFF
TRBJ1-1,TRBV20-1,.,TRBD1,TGCAGTGCTCCACCCACCGATGGACAGGGTGTCGGCACTGAAGCTTTCTTT,CSAPPTDGQGVGTEAFF
TRBJ1-5,TRBV6-6,.,.,TGTGCCAGCAGACGAACAGCAGAAGTCGGCAATCAGCCCCAGCATTTT,CASRRTAEVGNQPQHF
TRBJ2-1,TRBV19,.,TRBD2,TGTGCCAGTAGTATAGTAGTTCAACTAGCGGGGTACAATGAGCAGTTCTTC,CASSIVVQLAGYNEQFF
TRBJ2-7,TRBV29-1,.,.,TGCAGCGTTGCAGGCCCCTTTTACGAGCAGTACTTC,CSVAGPFYEQYF
TRBJ2-7,TRBV7-9,many,TRBD2,TGTGCCAGCAGCTCTAGCGGGGGGAGCTCCTACGAGCAGTACTTC,CASSSSGGSSYEQYF
TRBJ2-7,TRBV11-2,many,TRBD1,TGTGCCAGCAGCTTCCGGGACAGGGGAGCGGACGAGCAGTACTTC,CASSFRDRGADEQYF
TRBJ1-6,TRBV10-2,.,.,TGCGCCAGCACTCGGGACATCGATAATTCACCCCTCCACTTT,CASTRDIDNSPLHF
TRBJ2-2,TRBV19,.,.,TGTGCCAGTAGTATAGGAAAAGGGAACACCGGGGAGCTGTTTTTT,CASSIGKGNTGELFF
TRBJ2-2,TRBV10-3,.,.,TGTGCCATCAGTGACGAGGGCTACGGGGAGCTGTTTTTT,CAISDEGYGELFF
TRBJ2-7,TRBV19,once,.,TGTGCCAGTAGTGTCGGACTCCCCTACGAGCAGTACTTC,CASSVGLPYEQYF
TRBJ2-6,TRBV6-4,.,.,TGTGCCAGCGGGTTTGCTGGGGCCAACGTCCTGACTTTC,CASGFAGANVLTF
TRBJ2-6,TRBV11-2,.,TRBD1,TGTGCCAGCAGGACAGGGCCTGAAGCTTTC,CASRTGPEAF
TRBJ1-5,TRBV20-1,many,TRBD1,TGCAGTGCTAGAGAGGGCAGGGGGTATCATTTTGAGCATTTT,CSAREGRGYHFEHF
TRBJ2-5,TRBV24-1,.,.,TGTGCCACCGGTGATAGGTTGTTAGGGGCCGCCGGGCCCCAGTACTTC,CATGDRLLGAAGPQYF
TRBJ2-7,TRBV7-8,.,TRBD2,TGTGCCAGCAGCTTAGCCGGGGAGGGGTACGAGCAGTCCTTC,CASSLAGEGYEQSF
TRBJ2-5,TRBV2,many,TRBD1,TGTGCCAGCAGCCCCAGGGGGTTAGAGACCCAGTACTTC,CASSPRGLETQYF